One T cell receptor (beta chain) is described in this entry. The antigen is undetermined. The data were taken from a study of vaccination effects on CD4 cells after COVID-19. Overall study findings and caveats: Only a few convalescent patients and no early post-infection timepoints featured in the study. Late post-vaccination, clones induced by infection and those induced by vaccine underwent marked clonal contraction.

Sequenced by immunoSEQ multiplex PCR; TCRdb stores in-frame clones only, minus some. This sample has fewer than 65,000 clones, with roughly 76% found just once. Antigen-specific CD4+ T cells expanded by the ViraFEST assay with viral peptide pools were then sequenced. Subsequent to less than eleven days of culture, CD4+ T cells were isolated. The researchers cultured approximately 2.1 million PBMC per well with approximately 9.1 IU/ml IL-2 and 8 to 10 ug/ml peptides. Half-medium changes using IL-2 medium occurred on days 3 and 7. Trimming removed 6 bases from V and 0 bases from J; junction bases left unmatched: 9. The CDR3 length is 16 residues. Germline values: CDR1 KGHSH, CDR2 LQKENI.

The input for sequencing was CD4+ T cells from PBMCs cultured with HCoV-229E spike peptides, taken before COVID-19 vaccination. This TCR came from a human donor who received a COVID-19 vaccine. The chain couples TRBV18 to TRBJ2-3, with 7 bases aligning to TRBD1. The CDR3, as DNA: TGTGCCAGCTCGGCTCACGGCAGGGGGAGCACAGATACGCAGTATTTT. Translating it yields CASSAHGRGSTDTQYF.